The 28 T cell receptor beta chains below come from one sample, sequenced in a study of blood T cell repertoires in COVID-19. The data were produced by immunoSEQ multiplex PCR, yet TCRdb's version contains in-frame clones alone and is incomplete. The sample lists 270,000 or so clones; around 86% were seen once. Sample: peripheral blood. The source is a man aged 40-55 years with active or convalescent COVID-19.

The CDR3 region is CASSPASTSGETQYF. Here the CDR3 DNA reads TGTGCCAGCAGCCCAGCCTCGACTAGCGGAGAGACCCAGTACTTC. The rearrangement links TRBV7-9 to TRBJ2-5; 9 positions agree with TRBD2. Germline V gives CDR1 SEHNR, CDR2 FQNEAQ (reference sequence). The V segment lost 5 bases and the J segment 4 bases; nucleotides outside the gene matches: 8. There are 15 residues in the CDR3.

This clone was seen a few times. The V call is TRBV5-1, the J call TRBJ1-6; 8 bases are shared with TRBD1. The CDR3 spans 17 residues. Germline trimming cut 4 bases from V and 2 bases from J; bases unmatched to any gene: 8. The germline CDR1 and CDR2 sequences are SGHRS and YFSETQ. The CDR3 DNA reads as TGCGCCAGCAGCCGGACAGGGTTAGGGACCTATAATTCACCCCTCCACTTT. Translation gives CASSRTGLGTYNSPLHF.

Worth noting for this clone: One end of the junction does not line up with germline, which may come from a read error. The CDR3 region is CASSRGQGAYNEQFF. CDR3 DNA: TGTGCTAGCAGCCGTGGACAGGGTGCCTACAATGAGCAGTTCTTC. The rearrangement uses TRBV7-7 and TRBJ2-1, with 8 bases aligning to TRBD1. The CDR3 sequence is 15 residues long. Germline lookup yields CDR1 SSHAT and CDR2 FNYEAQ (reference sequence).

The chain joins TRBV4-1 to TRBJ1-3, with 10 bases identical to TRBD1. The CDR3 has 18 residues. Germline-derived CDR1 and CDR2 are MGHRA and YSYEKL. J lost 2 bases, V lost 4 bases, and 11 bases had no gene match. The CDR3 DNA reads TGCGCCAGCAGCCCAAGCTCAATCGGGACAGGGGCTGGAAACACCATATATTTT. The encoded protein is CASSPSSIGTGAGNTIYF.

The V gene is TRBV7-6, the J gene TRBJ2-1; possible D gene TRBD2, 5 bases. Trimming took off 0 bases at V and 10 bases at J, with 10 bases between the two ends. The germline V gene encodes CDR1 SGHVS and CDR2 FNYEAQ. CDR3 length: 13 amino acids. CDR3 in amino acids: CASSLAGEREQFF. The CDR3 coding sequence is TGTGCCAGCAGCTTAGCTGGGGAGCGCGAGCAGTTCTTC.

The V call is TRBV6-6, the J call TRBJ2-1; a possible D gene is TRBD1 (6 bases). Per the germline V gene, CDR1 is MNHNY and CDR2 is SVGAGI (reference sequence). V lost 5 bases, J lost 6 bases, and 11 bases lay in between. The CDR3 runs 13 residues. CDR3 residues: CASSAQGLNEQFF. As DNA, the CDR3 is TGTGCCAGCAGTGCACAGGGCCTCAATGAGCAGTTCTTC.

The gene calls are TRBV3-1 (or the pseudogene TRBV3-2) and TRBJ2-5, with TRBD2 identical over 7 bases. Trimming at V came to 5 bases and at J to 5 bases, leaving 2 bases not matched to a gene. Germline V CDR1 and CDR2: LGHDT, YNNKEL (reference sequence). The CDR3 runs to 12 residues. The CDR3 nucleotides are TGTGCCAGCAGCTGGGGGGGGGAGACCCAGTACTTC. Translated: CASSWGGETQYF.

The chain is built from TRBV3-1 (or the pseudogene TRBV3-2) and TRBJ1-3; D not resolved. This CDR3 spans 17 amino acids. Trimming took 1 base from V and 0 from J, leaving 13 bases between them. Germline V gives CDR1 LGHDT, CDR2 YNNKEL (reference sequence). CDR3 sequence reads: CASSQVPARPSGNTIYF. CDR3 nucleotide sequence: TGTGCCAGCAGCCAAGTCCCGGCCAGGCCCTCTGGAAACACCATATATTTT.

The chain has TRBV19 and TRBJ1-5, with D possibly matching TRBD1 (5 bases). The CDR3 sequence is 15 residues long. The V and J ends lost 4 bases and 1 base respectively, with 11 bases between them. In germline, CDR1 is LNHDA, CDR2 SQIVND (reference sequence). The DNA for the CDR3 is TGTGCCAGTAGTAACAGGATTGGGAGCAATCAGCCCCAGCATTTT. Its protein product is CASSNRIGSNQPQHF.

This clone came up a few times. The chain links TRBV9 to TRBJ1-4; 8 bases fit TRBD1. Germline-derived CDR1 and CDR2 are SGDLS and YYNGEE. The CDR3 loop spans 16 amino acids. J was trimmed by 4 bases and V by 0 bases; bases with no gene match: 5. Here the CDR3 DNA reads TGTGCCAGCAGCGTAGAAGGAGGACAGGGTAATGAAAAACTGTTTTTT. Translation gives CASSVEGGQGNEKLFF.

This chain's CDR3 is CASSDASGSPETQYF. The CDR3 DNA reads TGTGCCAGCAGTGACGCTAGCGGGTCCCCAGAGACCCAGTACTTC. The gene calls are TRBV25-1 and TRBJ2-5; 8 nucleotides line up with TRBD2. V shed 3 bases, J shed 4 bases, and the junction held 7 bases outside the gene matches. Germline V gene data show CDR1 as MGHDK and CDR2 as SYGVNS. This CDR3 is 15 amino acids long.

The rearrangement uses TRBV30 and TRBJ2-1; D is unresolved. With 3 bases removed from V and 0 bases from J, the gap between germline ends came to 12 bases. The germline V gene has CDR1 GTSNPN and CDR2 SVGIG (reference sequence). This CDR3 spans 15 amino acids. CDR3 nucleotide sequence: TGTGCCTGGAGCGAATCCGCGAGCTCCTACAATGAGCAGTTCTTC. Translating it yields CAWSESASSYNEQFF.

The rearrangement links TRBV30 to TRBJ2-7; D is perhaps TRBD2 (6 bases). CDR1 GTSNPN and CDR2 SVGIG come from the germline V gene (reference sequence). V gave up 4 bases and J gave up 1 base, with 14 bases separating them. CDR3 size: 14 residues. CDR3 in amino acids: CAWTRTGGSYEQYF. The CDR3 bases are TGTGCCTGGACCAGAACCGGGGGATCCTACGAGCAGTACTTC.

V and J are TRBV6-4 and TRBJ2-4; the D gene is possibly TRBD2 (7 bases). V lost 6 bases and J 8 bases, leaving 17 bases between the germline ends. CDR3 length: 14 amino acids. Germline V lookup: CDR1 MRHNA, CDR2 SNTAGT. CDR3 region: CASSPGHRGDIQYF. The CDR3 nucleotides are TGTGCCAGCAGCCCGGGACACCGGGGGGACATTCAGTACTTC.

The rearrangement uses TRBV28 and TRBJ2-7, with 9 bases aligning to TRBD2. Trimming took 3 bases from V and 7 from J; bases not matched to a gene: 4. This CDR3 comprises 13 residues. Germline lookup yields CDR1 MDHEN and CDR2 SYDVKM. CDR3 nucleotide sequence: TGTGCCAGCAGTTTCCTCGCGGGGGGGGAGCAGTACTTC. Its protein product is CASSFLAGGEQYF.

The chain joins TRBV12-3 or TRBV12-4 to TRBJ1-5; no clear D. The CDR3 covers 12 residues. V was cut by 5 bases and J by 6 bases, with 8 bases left in between. DNA of the CDR3: TGTGCCAGCAGTCCCTCCAGTCAGCCCCAGCATTTT. This encodes CASSPSSQPQHF.

Turning to this clone: This same CDR3 is encoded by further DNA sequences in the sample. The V call is TRBV3-1 (or the pseudogene TRBV3-2), the J call TRBJ2-1; 8 positions agree with TRBD2. V shed 0 bases and J 6 bases; nucleotides not matched to a gene: 13. CDR3 length: 18 residues. Germline V gene sequence: CDR1 LGHDT, CDR2 YNNKEL (reference sequence). CDR3 nucleotides: TGTGCCAGCAGCCAAGATGGCGACGCGAGCGGGAGAATCAATGAGCAGTTCTTC. Translated: CASSQDGDASGRINEQFF.

CDR3 bases: TGTGCCAGCAGCCTAGGGGGAGAGTATAGCTCCTACGAGCAGTACTTC. This sequence encodes CASSLGGEYSSYEQYF. This rearrangement joins TRBV9 to TRBJ2-7; D perhaps matches TRBD1 (6 bases). The CDR3 runs to 16 residues. CDR1 is SGDLS, CDR2 YYNGEE, per germline. The V end was cut by 4 bases, the J end by 0 bases, with 17 bases between.

The genes are TRBV29-1 and TRBJ2-5; a weak D match, TRBD2 (5 bases). CDR1 SQVTM and CDR2 ANQGSEA come from the germline V gene. The V end was cut by 5 bases, the J end by 4 bases, with 17 bases between. This CDR3 has 14 amino acids. The CDR3 region has the DNA TGCAGCGTTTTAGGAGGAGTAGCCCGAGAGACCCAGTACTTC. It codes for CSVLGGVARETQYF. Full variable domain (missing parts from reference TRBV29-1 and TRBJ2-5): SAVISQKPSRDICQRGTSLTIQCQVDSQVTMMFWYRQQPGQSLTLIATANQGSEATYESGFVIDKFPISRPNLTFSTLTVSNMSPEDSSIYLCSVLGGVARETQYFGPGTRLLVL.

The rearrangement joins TRBV11-2 to TRBJ1-4; D uncertain. Looked up from germline, CDR1 is SGHAT and CDR2 is FQNNGV. The CDR3 covers 14 residues. Trimming left V 4 bases short and J 6 bases short, with 12 bases between. DNA of the CDR3: TGTGCCAGCAGCTCTAGGGAGCATGATGAAAAACTGTTTTTT. It encodes CASSSREHDEKLFF. Together with reference TRBV11-2 and TRBJ1-4, the CDR3 gives the full variable domain: EAGVAQSPRYKIIEKRQSVAFWCNPISGHATLYWYQQILGQGPKLLIQFQNNGVVDDSQLPKDRFSAERLKGVDSTLKIQPAKLEDSAVYLCASSSREHDEKLFFGSGTQLSVL.

The chain joins TRBV24-1 to TRBJ2-3; 8 bases match TRBD2. The CDR3 is 17 residues long. Germline CDR1 KGHDR, CDR2 SFDVKD. With 5 bases clipped from V and 5 bases from J, the junction kept 14 bases outside the gene matches. CDR3 bases: TGTGCCACCAGTGGAAAGGAGGCGGGGGGCTTGGAAGATACGCAGTATTTT. Translated, it gives CATSGKEAGGLEDTQYF.

The CDR3 region has the DNA TGTGCCAGCTCACCAAACACAGTGGGAGCTTTCTTT. Its protein is CASSPNTVGAFF. The chain is built from TRBV18 and TRBJ1-1; D is unresolved. With 2 bases removed from V and 10 bases from J, the gap between germline ends came to 11 bases. Germline V gives CDR1 KGHSH, CDR2 LQKENI. This CDR3 is built from 12 residues.

CDR3 region: CASSLAGALNEQFF. CDR3 coding DNA: TGTGCCAGCAGCTTGGCGGGGGCGCTGAATGAGCAGTTCTTC. The chain links TRBV7-9 to TRBJ2-1; D is possibly TRBD2 (7 bases). This CDR3 contains 14 residues. Germline assignment: CDR1 SEHNR and CDR2 FQNEAQ (reference sequence). V lost 3 bases, J lost 7 bases, and 13 bases lay in between.

The chain combines TRBV4-1 with TRBJ2-5; tentative D call: TRBD2 (5 bases). This CDR3 has 15 amino acids. The germline CDR1 and CDR2 sequences are MGHRA and YSYEKL. Trimming removed 0 bases from V and 10 bases from J, with 18 bases in between. The CDR3 DNA sequence: TGCGCCAGCAGCCAAGATCAGGTGGCGGGCCTGAGCCAGTACTTC. The encoded protein is CASSQDQVAGLSQYF.

The chain is built from TRBV6-5 and TRBJ1-4, with 9 bases that match TRBD1. From germline, CDR1 is MNHEY and CDR2 SVGAGI. The CDR3 has 15 residues. Trimming took 6 bases from V and 8 from J; bases not matched to a gene: 10. The CDR3 loop reads CASSLVNRGQEKLFF. In DNA, the CDR3 is TGTGCCAGCAGCCTCGTTAACAGGGGGCAGGAAAAACTGTTTTTT.

The rearrangement links TRBV2 to TRBJ1-2, with D perhaps matching TRBD1 (6 bases). V gave up 6 bases and J gave up 4 bases, with 12 bases separating them. Germline assignment: CDR1 SNHLY and CDR2 FYNNEI. The CDR3 covers 13 residues. DNA for the CDR3: TGTGCCAGCAGGGACAGTTACAGCTATGGCTACACCTTC. Its protein product is CASRDSYSYGYTF.

The V and J genes are TRBV6-5 and TRBJ1-5; 12 nucleotides line up with TRBD1. The CDR3 has 16 residues. The germline CDR1 and CDR2 sequences are MNHEY and SVGAGI. Trimming removed 4 bases from V and 7 bases from J; junction bases left unmatched: 8. The CDR3 spells CASSFKRDRGHQPQHF. CDR3 nucleotides: TGTGCCAGCAGTTTTAAACGGGACAGGGGGCACCAGCCCCAGCATTTT.

The V and J genes are TRBV19 and TRBJ2-1, with 8 bases matching TRBD1. The CDR3 consists of 14 residues. Germline CDR1 is LNHDA and CDR2 is SQIVND (reference sequence). Germline trimming cut 5 bases from V and 8 bases from J; bases unmatched to any gene: 8. CDR3 protein: CASSSMTGADEQFF. The CDR3, as DNA: TGTGCCAGTAGTTCCATGACAGGGGCGGATGAGCAGTTCTTC. The full variable domain, its missing parts supplied by reference TRBV19 and TRBJ2-1, is DGGITQSPKYLFRKEGQNVTLSCEQNLNHDAMYWYRQDPGQGLRLIYYSQIVNDFQKGDIAEGYSVSREKKESFPLTVTSAQKNPTAFYLCASSSMTGADEQFFGPGTRLTVL.